The present T cell receptor (beta chain) was sequenced within a study of identifying expanded T cells in peripheral blood. Study outcomes and limitations: Variance in clone template counts between approximately two-week samples significantly increased with total template count across all healthy donors.

The method was immunoSEQ multiplex PCR; TCRdb's version includes in-frame clones alone and lacks a portion of them. The table lists more than 50,000 clones, about four fifths of them singletons. Regarding this clone: Its matching antigen is unknown.

The CDR3 loop spans 17 amino acids. Germline values: CDR1 SGHNT, CDR2 YYREEE (reference sequence). Trimming took 0 bases from V and 0 from J; bases not matched to a gene: 7. During the collection period, no donor immune events like infections were recorded. The rearrangement links TRBV5-4 to TRBJ2-7, with TRBD1 identical over 9 bases. Sequencing input: blood. This TCR came from a person aged 18-69 years in good health. The CDR3 DNA reads TGTGCCAGCAGCTTGGAAGGACAGGGGCCCCGCTCCTACGAGCAGTACTTC. Protein sequence: CASSLEGQGPRSYEQYF.